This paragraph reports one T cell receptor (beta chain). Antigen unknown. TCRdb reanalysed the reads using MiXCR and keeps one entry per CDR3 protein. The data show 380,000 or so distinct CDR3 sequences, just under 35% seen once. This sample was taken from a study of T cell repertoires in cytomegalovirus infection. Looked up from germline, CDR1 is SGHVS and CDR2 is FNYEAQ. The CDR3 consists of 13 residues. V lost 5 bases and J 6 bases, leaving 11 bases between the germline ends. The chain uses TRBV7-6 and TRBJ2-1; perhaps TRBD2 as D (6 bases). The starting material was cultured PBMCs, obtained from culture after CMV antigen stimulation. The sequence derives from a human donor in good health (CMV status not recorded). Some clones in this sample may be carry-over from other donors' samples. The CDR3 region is CASSPAGINEQFF. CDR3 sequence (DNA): TGTGCCAGCAGCCCAGCGGGTATCAATGAGCAGTTCTTC.